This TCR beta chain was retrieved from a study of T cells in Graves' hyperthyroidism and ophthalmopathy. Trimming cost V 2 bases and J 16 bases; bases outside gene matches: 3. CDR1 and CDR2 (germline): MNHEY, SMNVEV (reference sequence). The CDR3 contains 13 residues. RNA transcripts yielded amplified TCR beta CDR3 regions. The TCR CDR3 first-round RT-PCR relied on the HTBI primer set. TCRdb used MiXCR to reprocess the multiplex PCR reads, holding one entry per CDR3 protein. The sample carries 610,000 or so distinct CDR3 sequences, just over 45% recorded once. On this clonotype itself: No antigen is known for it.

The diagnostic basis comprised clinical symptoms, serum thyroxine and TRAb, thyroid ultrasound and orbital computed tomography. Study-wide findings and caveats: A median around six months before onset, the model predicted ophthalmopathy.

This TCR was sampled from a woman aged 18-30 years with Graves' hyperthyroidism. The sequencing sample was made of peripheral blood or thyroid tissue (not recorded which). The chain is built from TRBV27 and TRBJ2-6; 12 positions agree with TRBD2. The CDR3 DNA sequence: TGTGCCAGCAGTTTAAAGGGACTAGCGGGTCTGACTTTC. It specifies CASSLKGLAGLTF.